This T cell receptor beta chain is drawn from a study of T cell responses to AZD1222 COVID-19 vaccine. CDR1 LGHDT and CDR2 YNNKEL come from the germline V gene (reference sequence). The V end lost 2 bases, the J end lost 9 bases, and 8 bases lay between the germline ends. The CDR3 spans 12 residues. To note about this clone: The antigen remains undetermined.

Study observations and caveats: Females made up more of the donors, who were largely white British, and clonal diversity may have come out too low.

Using immunoSEQ multiplex PCR, the repertoire was profiled, and TCRdb retains in-frame clones only, with some absent. Of 120,000 or so clones listed, 84% are singletons. The chain links TRBV3-1 (or the pseudogene TRBV3-2) to TRBJ2-1; D is unclear. Material: peripheral blood, obtained 28 days after the second AZD1222 dose. This sequence was found in an adult who received the AZD1222 COVID-19 vaccine. The DNA of the CDR3 is TGTGCCAGCAGCCAAAGGCACTTTGAGCAGTTCTTC. Translation gives CASSQRHFEQFF.